This T cell receptor beta chain was identified in a study of human T cells and chemical hapten exposure. General study results and limits: Counts of TCRs above 1 in 1000 frequency stayed unchanged with DPC sensitization. Clustering by CDR3 similarity yielded significantly more large clusters from expanded TCRs than controls.

This CDR3 comprises 14 residues. Between the trimmed V and J ends, which lost 0 bases and 5 bases, there was a span of 14 bases. Per the germline V gene, CDR1 is DFQATT and CDR2 is SNEGSKA (reference sequence). Time point indicated: pre-sensitization, week 0. Treatment: therapeutic diphenylcyclopropenone sensitization with weekly scalp DPC. Donors were 18 to 70-year-old alopecia patients suitable for DPC. The library gave individual cDNA molecules unique molecular identifiers. One entry per CDR3 protein results from TCRdb running MiXCR on the RACE reads. The data contain 250,000 or so distinct CDR3 sequences, over 8% of them singletons. This clonotype has at least ten counts. Its antigen is not identified.

The receptor comes from a woman aged 40 to 50 with alopecia areata. Some clones in this sample may be carry-over from other donors' samples. The chain employs TRBV20-1 and TRBJ2-7; maybe TRBD1 (5 bases). Sample: whole blood, taken in connection with sensitization to the hapten diphenylcyclopropenone (DPC). CDR3 in amino acids: CSARDVQGSNEQYF. As DNA, the CDR3 is TGCAGTGCTAGAGATGTGCAGGGTTCCAACGAGCAGTACTTC.